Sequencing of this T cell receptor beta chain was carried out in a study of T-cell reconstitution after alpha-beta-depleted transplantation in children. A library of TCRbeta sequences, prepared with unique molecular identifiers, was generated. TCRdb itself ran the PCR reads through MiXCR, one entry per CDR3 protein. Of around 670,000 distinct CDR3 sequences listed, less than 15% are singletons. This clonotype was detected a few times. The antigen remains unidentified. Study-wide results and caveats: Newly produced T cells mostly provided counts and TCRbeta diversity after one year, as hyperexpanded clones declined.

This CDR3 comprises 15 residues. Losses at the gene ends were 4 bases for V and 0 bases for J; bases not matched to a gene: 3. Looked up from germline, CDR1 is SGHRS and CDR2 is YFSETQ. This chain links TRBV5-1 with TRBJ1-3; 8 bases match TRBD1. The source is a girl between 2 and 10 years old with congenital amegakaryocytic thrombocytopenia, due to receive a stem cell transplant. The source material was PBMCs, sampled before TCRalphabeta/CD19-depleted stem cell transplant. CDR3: CASSRTGYSGNTIYF. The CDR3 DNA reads TGCGCCAGCAGCCGGACAGGGTACTCTGGAAACACCATATATTTT.